The 26 T cell receptor beta chains below all came from one sample that was sequenced in a study of blood T cell repertoires in COVID-19. Profiling relied on immunoSEQ multiplex PCR, and the TCRdb table lists in-frame clones only, not all of them. The sample yields 200,000 to 250,000 clones, 75% to 90% seen once. Sequenced input: peripheral blood. The origin of the receptors is a man aged 25-45 years who had recovered from COVID-19.

This chain uses TRBV7-9 with TRBJ2-7; weak D call: TRBD1 (7 bases). Trimming pared 5 bases from V and 6 bases from J, leaving 8 bases between. CDR3 length equals 11 residues. In germline, CDR1 is SEHNR, CDR2 FQNEAQ (reference sequence). This CDR3 reads CASSQGGEQYF. DNA of the CDR3: TGTGCCAGCAGCCAGGGGGGCGAGCAGTACTTC.

This chain links TRBV6-1 with TRBJ2-7; 11 bases fit TRBD1. This CDR3 is built from 15 residues. Germline loops: CDR1 MNHNS, CDR2 SASEGT. V trimming: 0 bases; J trimming: 6 bases; junction bases outside the gene matches: 4. CDR3 amino acids: CASSEAHGTGGEQYF. CDR3 sequence (DNA): TGTGCCAGCAGTGAAGCGCACGGGACAGGGGGCGAGCAGTACTTC.

The rearrangement uses TRBV14 and TRBJ1-3, with D hard to call. The germline V gene has CDR1 SGHDN and CDR2 FVKESK. This CDR3 comprises 14 residues. V lost 3 bases, J lost 3 bases, and 9 bases lay in between. The CDR3 reads CASSQGSFGNTIYF. The CDR3 DNA is TGTGCCAGCAGCCAGGGGAGCTTTGGAAACACCATATATTTT.

This rearrangement joins TRBV7-2 to TRBJ2-1; TRBD1 is a possible D gene (5 bases). The V gene lost 3 bases and the J gene lost 2 bases, with 11 bases spanning the gap. The CDR3 sequence is 15 residues long. Germline CDR1 is SGHTA and CDR2 is FQGNSA. Here the CDR3 reads CASSLWTLTYNEQFF. The CDR3 coding sequence is TGTGCCAGCAGCTTGTGGACACTGACCTACAATGAGCAGTTCTTC. Using reference TRBV7-2 and TRBJ2-1 for the parts outside the CDR3, the full variable domain is GAGVSQSPSNKVTEKGKDVELRCDPISGHTALYWYRQSLGQGLEFLIYFQGNSAPDKSGLPSDRFSAERTGGSVSTLTIQRTQQEDSAVYLCASSLWTLTYNEQFFGPGTRLTVL.

This chain connects TRBV27 to TRBJ2-7; the D is unclear. V was cut by 11 bases and J by 6 bases, with 11 bases left in between. CDR3 size: 10 residues. Per germline, CDR1 MNHEY and CDR2 SMNVEV (reference sequence). CDR3 sequence (DNA): TGTGCCGGGCAGCTCTTCGAGCAGTACTTC. Protein product: CAGQLFEQYF.

This clone occurred once. V usage is TRBV19 and J usage is TRBJ1-5; D is undetermined. The CDR3 length is 12 residues. Per the germline V gene, CDR1 is LNHDA and CDR2 is SQIVND (reference sequence). CDR3 region: CATSDKRQPQHF. The CDR3 nucleotides are TGTGCTACGTCCGACAAACGTCAGCCCCAGCATTTT.

V usage is TRBV19 and J usage is TRBJ1-3; 8 nucleotides line up with TRBD1. CDR1 and CDR2 from the germline V gene are LNHDA and SQIVND (reference sequence). CDR3 length: 17 residues. J lost 0 bases, V lost 8 bases, and 12 bases had no gene match. CDR3 sequence: CASWKTGASPSGNTIYF. CDR3 DNA sequence: TGTGCCAGTTGGAAGACAGGGGCCTCACCCTCTGGAAACACCATATATTTT.

This chain links TRBV3-1 (or the pseudogene TRBV3-2) with TRBJ2-1; TRBD2 matches at 9 bases. CDR1 LGHDT and CDR2 YNNKEL come from the germline V gene (reference sequence). V lost 3 bases to trimming and J lost 5 bases; unmatched junction nucleotides: 5. The CDR3 runs 15 residues. The DNA for the CDR3 is TGTGCCAGCAGCCAGGGACTAGCCGCTCACAATGAGCAGTTCTTC. Translating gives CASSQGLAAHNEQFF.

The chain joins TRBV4-3 to TRBJ2-2, with 8 bases that match TRBD2. The CDR3 covers 17 residues. CDR1 LGHNA and CDR2 YSLEER come from the germline V gene. The junction had 5 bases not matched to a gene; V was cut back by 1 base and J by 1 base. The DNA of the CDR3 is TGCGCCAGCAGCCAAGCCCCCAGCGGGGGGAACACCGGGGAGCTGTTTTTT. Its protein product is CASSQAPSGGNTGELFF.

Here the CDR3 DNA reads TGTGCCAGCAGTACCCGACAGGGATCGAACACCGGGGAGCTGTTTTTT. Protein product: CASSTRQGSNTGELFF. The V gene is TRBV28, the J gene TRBJ2-2; 7 bases are shared with TRBD1. Looked up from germline, CDR1 is MDHEN and CDR2 is SYDVKM. The V segment lost 5 bases and the J segment 0 bases; nucleotides outside the gene matches: 6. CDR3 length equals 16 residues.

V gene TRBV3-1 (or the pseudogene TRBV3-2) combines with J gene TRBJ2-1; 7 bases align to TRBD2. Germline lookup yields CDR1 LGHDT and CDR2 YNNKEL (reference sequence). Trimming at V came to 1 base and at J to 9 bases, leaving 9 bases not matched to a gene. The CDR3 is 15 residues long. CDR3 sequence: CASSQAGGVSGEQFF. As DNA, the CDR3 is TGTGCCAGCAGCCAAGCGGGGGGAGTGTCCGGTGAGCAGTTCTTC.

The chain uses TRBV27 and TRBJ1-6; 7 bases align to TRBD1. The V gene's germline CDR1 is MNHEY and CDR2 SMNVEV (reference sequence). J lost 10 bases, V lost 1 base, and 10 bases had no gene match. The CDR3 is made up of 16 amino acids. The CDR3 DNA reads as TGTGCCAGCAGTTTATATGGGGACAGCCTGGTGTCACCCCTCCACTTT. Translated, it gives CASSLYGDSLVSPLHF.

This clone appeared a single time. This sequence joins TRBV13 and TRBJ1-5, with a possible D match to TRBD1 (5 bases). The CDR3 contains 15 residues. Germline V gene sequence: CDR1 PRHDT, CDR2 FYEKMQ (reference sequence). V was shortened by 4 bases and J by 3 bases, with 13 bases between the two germline ends. CDR3 coding DNA: TGTGCCAGCAGCTCCGGGGGGGGGGTCAATCAGCCCCAGCATTTT. Protein product: CASSSGGGVNQPQHF. Combining the CDR3 with reference TRBV13 and TRBJ1-5 gives the whole variable domain AAGVIQSPRHLIKEKRETATLKCYPIPRHDTVYWYQQGPGQDPQFLISFYEKMQSDKGSIPDRFSAQQFSDYHSELNMSSLELGDSALYFCASSSGGGVNQPQHFGDGTRLSIL.

V is TRBV13 and J is TRBJ2-1; 10 positions match TRBD2. Per the germline V gene, CDR1 is PRHDT and CDR2 is FYEKMQ (reference sequence). This CDR3 has 16 amino acids. The V gene end was trimmed by 0 bases and the J gene end by 5 bases; junction bases not matched to a gene: 4. CDR3 nucleotides: TGTGCCAGCAGCTTAGGCTACGGACTAGCGGACAATGAGCAGTTCTTC. It codes for CASSLGYGLADNEQFF.

The chain combines TRBV2 with TRBJ1-2; D perhaps matches TRBD1 (5 bases). The CDR3 extends over 13 amino acids. CDR1 SNHLY and CDR2 FYNNEI come from the germline V gene. Trimming pared 6 bases from V and 1 base from J, leaving 9 bases between. The DNA for the CDR3 is TGTGCCAGCAGCAGGGCTGGTAACTATGGCTACACCTTC. This encodes CASSRAGNYGYTF. The complete variable domain, with remaining parts taken from reference TRBV2 and TRBJ1-2, reads EPEVTQTPSHQVTQMGQEVILRCVPISNHLYFYWYRQILGQKVEFLVSFYNNEISEKSEIFDDQFSVERPDGSNFTLKIRSTKLEDSAMYFCASSRAGNYGYTFGSGTRLTVV.

This clone was seen a few times. The CDR3 protein is CSASGGEATNEKLFF. The CDR3 DNA sequence: TGCAGTGCTAGTGGGGGAGAGGCAACTAATGAAAAACTGTTTTTT. The chain joins TRBV20-1 to TRBJ1-4, with a tentative D call TRBD1 (5 bases). The germline gives CDR1 DFQATT, CDR2 SNEGSKA (reference sequence). V shed 3 bases and J shed 0 bases, with 11 bases lying between them. The CDR3 totals 15 residues.

This clone occurred once. The chain carries TRBV5-1 and TRBJ1-1; a weak D match, TRBD1 (6 bases). Germline assignment: CDR1 SGHRS and CDR2 YFSETQ. The CDR3 contains 15 residues. Deletions cut 7 bases from V and 0 bases from J, with 16 bases between. CDR3 bases: TGCGCCAGCCTTGAGGGGGATCGGATGAACACTGAAGCTTTCTTT. Translating gives CASLEGDRMNTEAFF.

The chain links TRBV4-3 to TRBJ1-1, with 9 bases fitting TRBD1. From germline, CDR1 is LGHNA and CDR2 YSLEER. The length of the CDR3 is 14 residues. J lost 10 bases, V lost 1 base, and 7 bases had no gene match. The CDR3 reads CASSQGDRDSVAFF. The CDR3 DNA follows: TGCGCCAGCAGCCAAGGGGACAGGGATTCTGTAGCTTTCTTT.

This chain joins TRBV5-4 and TRBJ2-2; 9 bases are shared with TRBD2. J was trimmed by 4 bases and V by 4 bases; bases with no gene match: 8. Germline V gene sequence: CDR1 SGHNT, CDR2 YYREEE (reference sequence). This CDR3 region has 16 residues. CDR3 DNA sequence: TGTGCCAGCAGCAGGAGCGGGGGGCGATCCACCGGGGAGCTGTTTTTT. This gives the protein CASSRSGGRSTGELFF.

This clone appeared a single time. The gene calls are TRBV5-1 and TRBJ1-2; D is ambiguous. With 0 bases removed from V and 5 bases from J, the gap between germline ends came to 8 bases. Looked up from germline, CDR1 is SGHRS and CDR2 is YFSETQ. The CDR3 sequence is 13 residues long. The CDR3 sequence is CASSLETLYGYTF. The CDR3 DNA reads TGCGCCAGCAGCTTGGAGACTTTATATGGCTACACCTTC.

The V and J genes are TRBV14 and TRBJ2-1, with 10 bases fitting TRBD2. With V trimmed by 2 bases and J by 7 bases, 2 bases remained unmatched. CDR1 is SGHDN, CDR2 FVKESK, per germline. This CDR3 contains 14 residues. CDR3 in DNA: TGTGCCAGCAGCCAAAGCGGGGGGGTTAATGAGCAGTTCTTC. It translates to CASSQSGGVNEQFF.

V is TRBV19 and J is TRBJ2-1, with 7 bases lining up with TRBD2. CDR3 length equals 15 residues. V shed 6 bases, J shed 0 bases, and the junction held 5 bases outside the gene matches. The germline CDR1 and CDR2 sequences are LNHDA and SQIVND (reference sequence). The CDR3 reads CASRTWDYSYNEQFF. CDR3 coding DNA: TGTGCCAGTAGGACTTGGGACTACTCCTACAATGAGCAGTTCTTC.

The chain is built from TRBV7-9 and TRBJ1-1; 7 bases are a match to TRBD1. V lost 6 bases and J lost 3; bases outside the gene matches: 4. The CDR3 has 13 amino acids. Per the germline V gene, CDR1 is SEHNR and CDR2 is FQNEAQ (reference sequence). CDR3 coding DNA: TGTGCCAGCAGTCGACAGGGAGACACTGAAGCTTTCTTT. Translation: CASSRQGDTEAFF.

The table lists this clone with a few counts. CDR3 amino acids: CASSRNTGSEQYF. DNA for the CDR3: TGTGCCAGCAGTCGTAATACAGGTTCCGAGCAGTACTTC. The rearrangement uses TRBV6-5 and TRBJ2-7, with D possibly being TRBD1 (5 bases). The CDR3 is made up of 13 amino acids. CDR1 and CDR2 from the germline V gene are MNHEY and SVGAGI. Trimming cost V 5 bases and J 6 bases, with 14 bases left between them.

The genes are TRBV7-2 and TRBJ1-4; 9 bases map to TRBD1. The V gene end was trimmed by 1 base and the J gene end by 8 bases; junction bases not matched to a gene: 14. The CDR3 contains 18 residues. Germline V gene sequence: CDR1 SGHTA, CDR2 FQGNSA. The CDR3 DNA is TGTGCCAGCAGCTTAGAGGTTAGCGGGACAGGGTACGGCGAAAAACTGTTTTTT. Amino acid sequence: CASSLEVSGTGYGEKLFF.

This clone came up once. The chain carries TRBV30 and TRBJ1-2, with 8 bases lining up with TRBD1. The CDR3 covers 12 residues. Germline CDR1 is GTSNPN and CDR2 is SVGIG (reference sequence). V shed 1 base and J 7 bases; nucleotides not matched to a gene: 2. The CDR3 region has the DNA TGTGCCTGGAGTGAACAGGGGGTTGGCTACACCTTC. Its protein product is CAWSEQGVGYTF.